Listed below are T cell receptor beta chains from one sample, sequenced in a study of T cell responses to AZD1222 COVID-19 vaccine. Generated by immunoSEQ multiplex PCR, the TCRdb table keeps only in-frame clones and is missing some. The sample consists of around 130,000 clones, around 90% of them appearing once. The material was peripheral blood, obtained 28 days after the second dose of the MenACWY control vaccine. All receptors come from an adult who received the MenACWY meningococcal vaccine as a control. Each CDR3 is given with its conserved first and last residue. The D gene is left open where the match is weak. Size is omitted from some rows. Given values are once, few, many or a class for expanded clones.

J: TRBJ1-2
V: TRBV18
D: NA
size: once
DNA: TGTGCCAGCTCACCTAGCGAGGTCTATGGCTACACCTTC
CDR3: CASSPSEVYGYTF

J: TRBJ2-7
V: TRBV5-6
D: NA
size: NA
DNA: TGTGCCAGCAGCTCCGTGAGGGCAGGGGCCAGCTCCTACGAGCAGTACTTC
CDR3: CASSSVRAGASSYEQYF

J: TRBJ1-1
V: TRBV28
D: NA
size: NA
DNA: TGTGCCAGCAGGTCCCCCACAGGGAACACTGAAGCTTTCTTT
CDR3: CASRSPTGNTEAFF

J: TRBJ2-7
V: TRBV6-5
D: TRBD1
size: NA
DNA: TGTGCCAGCAGAGGAGGACAGGGTATCTACGAGCAGTACTTC
CDR3: CASRGGQGIYEQYF

J: TRBJ1-1
V: TRBV6-5
D: NA
size: few
DNA: TGTGCCAGCAGTTACCGAACAGGGAATGTCGCTGAAGCTTTCTTT
CDR3: CASSYRTGNVAEAFF

J: TRBJ2-3
V: TRBV28
D: TRBD1
size: NA
DNA: TGTGCCAGCAGTTTGGGACAGAGCACAGATACGCAGTATTTT
CDR3: CASSLGQSTDTQYF

J: TRBJ1-1
V: TRBV5-5
D: NA
size: NA
DNA: TGTGCCAGCAGCTTGGCTGGACAGAGGAACACTGAAGCTTTCTTT
CDR3: CASSLAGQRNTEAFF

J: TRBJ1-6
V: TRBV19
D: NA
size: once
DNA: TGTGCCAGTAGTACCCGGGACCGAGGGTCCTATAATTCACCCCTCCACTTT
CDR3: CASSTRDRGSYNSPLHF

J: TRBJ2-3
V: TRBV10-2
D: TRBD2
size: NA
DNA: TGCGCCAGCAGTGATTATTTAGCGGGGGGGCCAACAGATACGCAGTATTTT
CDR3: CASSDYLAGGPTDTQYF

J: TRBJ1-2
V: TRBV6-6
D: TRBD1
size: NA
DNA: TGTGCCAGCAGTTATTTGAGGACAGGGGGTAATGGCTACACCTTC
CDR3: CASSYLRTGGNGYTF

J: TRBJ1-2
V: TRBV6-5
D: TRBD1
size: NA
DNA: TGTGCCAGCAAGGACAGGCATTATGGCTACACCTTC
CDR3: CASKDRHYGYTF

J: TRBJ2-2
V: TRBV19
D: TRBD2
size: NA
DNA: TGTGCCAGTAGTGGTCCGGCGGGGGGCTACACCGGGGAGCTGTTTTTT
CDR3: CASSGPAGGYTGELFF

J: TRBJ2-1
V: TRBV7-6
D: NA
size: once
DNA: TGTGCCAGCAGCTGGGGGGGGCTTAACAATGAGCAGTTCTTC
CDR3: CASSWGGLNNEQFF

J: TRBJ1-2
V: TRBV6-5
D: NA
size: NA
DNA: TGTGCCAGCACCTTCTCGGGGGCCTATGGCTACACCTTC
CDR3: CASTFSGAYGYTF

J: TRBJ1-2
V: TRBV6-5
D: TRBD1
size: once
DNA: TGTGCCAGCAGTTCCTGGACAGGGGCCTCCTTTTATGGCTACACCTTC
CDR3: CASSSWTGASFYGYTF

J: TRBJ2-7
V: TRBV7-2
D: TRBD1
size: NA
DNA: TGTGCCAGCAGCTTCGAAAGGACAGGGGCGGCTGGGCAGTACTTC
CDR3: CASSFERTGAAGQYF

J: TRBJ2-3
V: TRBV4-1
D: TRBD1
size: NA
DNA: TGCGCCAGCAGCCCCCGGGACAGGACGTTATATAGCACAGATACGCAGTATTTT
CDR3: CASSPRDRTLYSTDTQYF

J: TRBJ2-7
V: TRBV9
D: TRBD2
size: NA
DNA: TGTGCCAGCAGCGTAGGGGTAGCGGGAGACTACGAGCAGTACTTC
CDR3: CASSVGVAGDYEQYF

J: TRBJ1-1
V: TRBV15
D: TRBD1
size: NA
DNA: TGTGCCACCAGCAGAGAGCAGGGGGGAAGCACTGAAGCTTTCTTT
CDR3: CATSREQGGSTEAFF

J: TRBJ2-3
V: TRBV27
D: NA
size: NA
DNA: TGTGCCAGCAGTTTAGAAGGGACAACTACAGATACGCAGTATTTT
CDR3: CASSLEGTTTDTQYF

J: TRBJ2-7
V: TRBV9
D: TRBD2
size: NA
DNA: TGTGCCAGCAGCCCGCCTAGCGGGAGGGCCTACGAGCAGTACTTC
CDR3: CASSPPSGRAYEQYF

J: TRBJ2-5
V: TRBV5-1
D: TRBD2
size: NA
DNA: TGCGCCAGCAGCCCGATAGCGGGGCGGGAGACCCAGTACTTC
CDR3: CASSPIAGRETQYF

J: TRBJ1-2
V: TRBV5-8
D: TRBD1
size: NA
DNA: TGTGCCAGCAGCTTGGAGTGGACAGGAACTGAATATGGCTACACCTTC
CDR3: CASSLEWTGTEYGYTF

J: TRBJ1-2
V: TRBV7-2
D: NA
size: NA
DNA: TGTGCCAGCAGCTTAGCGTCCCGGGAAGATGGCTACACCTTC
CDR3: CASSLASREDGYTF

J: TRBJ2-1
V: TRBV15
D: NA
size: NA
DNA: TGTGCCACCAGCAGGAACAGGGCCTTGGGATCCTACAATGAGCAGTTCTTC
CDR3: CATSRNRALGSYNEQFF

J: TRBJ2-2
V: TRBV25-1
D: NA
size: NA
DNA: TGTGCCAGCAGTGTATACACCGGGGAGCTGTTTTTT
CDR3: CASSVYTGELFF

J: TRBJ1-1
V: TRBV6-5
D: NA
size: NA
DNA: TGTGCCAGCAGACTGGACCGACTGAACACTGAAGCTTTCTTT
CDR3: CASRLDRLNTEAFF

J: TRBJ1-4
V: TRBV5-4
D: TRBD1
size: NA
DNA: TGTGCCAGCAGCTTGGCGAAACAGGGGAATGAAAAACTGTTTTTT
CDR3: CASSLAKQGNEKLFF

J: TRBJ1-4
V: TRBV5-5
D: NA
size: NA
DNA: TGTGCCAGCAGTTCGCCCGGGACAACTAATGAAAAACTGTTTTTT
CDR3: CASSSPGTTNEKLFF

J: TRBJ1-1
V: TRBV4-2
D: NA
size: NA
DNA: TGTGCCAGCAGCCGGCAGTTAGGGGGGCGAATGAACACTGAAGCTTTCTTT
CDR3: CASSRQLGGRMNTEAFF

J: TRBJ2-7
V: TRBV15
D: TRBD1
size: NA
DNA: TGTGCCACCAGCAGATTTGGGACAGGCGGGTACGAGCAGTACTTC
CDR3: CATSRFGTGGYEQYF

J: TRBJ1-5
V: TRBV5-1
D: NA
size: NA
DNA: TGCGCCAGCAGCGTAGATGGGGGAAATCAGCCCCAGCATTTT
CDR3: CASSVDGGNQPQHF

J: TRBJ2-7
V: TRBV29-1
D: NA
size: NA
DNA: TGCAGCGTTGAACGCCACGAGCAGTACTTC
CDR3: CSVERHEQYF

J: TRBJ1-4
V: TRBV7-9
D: NA
size: few
DNA: TGTGCCAGCAGCTCGTTCGCAGGGAATGAAAAACTGTTTTTT
CDR3: CASSSFAGNEKLFF

J: TRBJ2-7
V: TRBV30
D: TRBD2
size: NA
DNA: TGTGCCAGTAGCGGGCAAGCCTACGAGCAGTACTTC
CDR3: CASSGQAYEQYF

J: TRBJ2-5
V: TRBV28
D: NA
size: NA
DNA: TGTGCCAGCAGTTCCGGCCTAGACCAAGAGACCCAGTACTTC
CDR3: CASSSGLDQETQYF

J: TRBJ2-7
V: TRBV7-2
D: NA
size: NA
DNA: TGTGCCAGCAGCTTAGCCCCCTACGAGCAGTACTTC
CDR3: CASSLAPYEQYF

J: TRBJ2-3
V: TRBV7-2
D: TRBD2
size: NA
DNA: TGTGCCAGCAGCTACAGCGGGAGGACAGATACGCAGTATTTT
CDR3: CASSYSGRTDTQYF

J: TRBJ1-1
V: TRBV11-2
D: TRBD1
size: NA
DNA: TGTGCCAGCAGCCCCCGACAGGGACTGAACACTGAAGCTTTCTTT
CDR3: CASSPRQGLNTEAFF

J: TRBJ2-2
V: TRBV19
D: TRBD2
size: NA
DNA: TGTGCCAGTAGTATTCCGACTAGCGGGAGTGGGAGCACCGGGGAGCTGTTTTTT
CDR3: CASSIPTSGSGSTGELFF

J: TRBJ2-2
V: TRBV6-5
D: TRBD2
size: NA
DNA: TGTGCCGCTGCAGCGGGAGAAACTACCGGGGAGCTGTTTTTT
CDR3: CAAAAGETTGELFF

J: TRBJ2-3
V: TRBV5-1
D: NA
size: NA
DNA: TGCGCCAGCAGCTTGGACCACCCTAATACGCAGTATTTT
CDR3: CASSLDHPNTQYF

J: TRBJ2-5
V: TRBV23-1
D: NA
size: NA
DNA: TGCGCCAGCAGTCCCAAAACAGGTCCACAAGAGACCCAGTACTTC
CDR3: CASSPKTGPQETQYF

J: TRBJ2-2
V: TRBV10-2
D: NA
size: NA
DNA: TGCGCCAGCAGGGAGGTCGGGGAGCTGTTTTTT
CDR3: CASREVGELFF

J: TRBJ2-1
V: TRBV27
D: TRBD1
size: NA
DNA: TGTGCCAGCAGTTCGGGACAGGGGAAGCATGAGCAGTTCTTC
CDR3: CASSSGQGKHEQFF

J: TRBJ2-5
V: TRBV13
D: NA
size: NA
DNA: TGTGCCAGCAGCCTCCGGACCCATCAAGAGACCCAGTACTTC
CDR3: CASSLRTHQETQYF

J: TRBJ1-4
V: TRBV2
D: TRBD1
size: NA
DNA: TGTGCCAGCAGCGCGGGGACAGTCCCTAATGAAAAACTGTTTTTT
CDR3: CASSAGTVPNEKLFF

J: TRBJ2-1
V: TRBV19
D: TRBD2
size: NA
DNA: TGTGCCAGTAGCCTACTAGCGGGGACCTACAATGAGCAGTTCTTC
CDR3: CASSLLAGTYNEQFF

J: TRBJ2-7
V: TRBV11-2
D: NA
size: NA
DNA: TGTGCCAGCAGTGAGCGGGCCCTAAGGGAGCAGTACTTC
CDR3: CASSERALREQYF

J: TRBJ1-1
V: TRBV5-1
D: TRBD1
size: NA
DNA: TGCGCCAGCAGCTTCCGGGACAGGGGGCTAACTGAAGCTTTCTTT
CDR3: CASSFRDRGLTEAFF

J: TRBJ1-5
V: TRBV25-1
D: NA
size: NA
DNA: TGTGCCAACAGTGACGAACAGTATAGCAATCAGCCCCAGCATTTT
CDR3: CANSDEQYSNQPQHF

J: TRBJ1-5
V: TRBV3-1/TRBV3-2
D: NA
size: once
DNA: NA
CDR3: CASSQPAASPSILVMGLDQPQHF

J: TRBJ1-1
V: TRBV5-1
D: TRBD1
size: NA
DNA: TGCGCCAGCAGCCGTGCCGGGACAGGGGTGTTGAACACTGAAGCTTTCTTT
CDR3: CASSRAGTGVLNTEAFF

J: TRBJ2-7
V: TRBV15
D: TRBD1
size: NA
DNA: TGTGCCACCAGCGAGACAGGGTCCGCGTACGAGCAGTACTTC
CDR3: CATSETGSAYEQYF

J: TRBJ1-1
V: TRBV7-2
D: NA
size: few
DNA: TGTGCCAGCAGCTTACGGGAAGGCAGTGAAGCTTTCTTT
CDR3: CASSLREGSEAFF

J: TRBJ1-1
V: TRBV6-2/TRBV6-3
D: TRBD1
size: once
DNA: TGTGCCAGCAGACCTCGACAGGGAGGATCGAACACTGAAGCTTTCTTT
CDR3: CASRPRQGGSNTEAFF

J: TRBJ2-7
V: TRBV27
D: TRBD2
size: NA
DNA: TGTGCCACCAGACTAGCGGAACACTACGAGCAGTACTTC
CDR3: CATRLAEHYEQYF

J: TRBJ2-5
V: TRBV10-2
D: NA
size: NA
DNA: TGCGCCAGCAGTGCCACCGGGACAGAGACCCAGTACTTC
CDR3: CASSATGTETQYF

J: TRBJ1-4
V: TRBV7-9
D: NA
size: NA
DNA: TGTGCCAGCAGCCTTTTGGCGGGGAATGAAAAACTGTTTTTT
CDR3: CASSLLAGNEKLFF

J: TRBJ2-1
V: TRBV6-5
D: NA
size: NA
DNA: TGTGCCAGCAGTTACTCCCCCAGCGGTGAGCAGTTCTTC
CDR3: CASSYSPSGEQFF